This entry lists 11 T cell receptor beta chains sequenced from one sample in a study. TCRdb re-called the 5' RACE reads with MiXCR, one entry per CDR3 protein. The table shows about 53,000 distinct CDR3 sequences, with approximately 23% occurring only once. Material: tumor-infiltrating naive CD4+ T cells sorted from the breast tumor. Specified subset: naive CD4+ T cells, CD4+CD45RA+CD25-. The origin of the receptors is a female donor with breast cancer.

This clonotype appeared a few times. This chain joins TRBV9 and TRBJ2-3, with 13 bases identical to TRBD2. This CDR3 region has 16 residues. Germline assignment: CDR1 SGDLS and CDR2 YYNGEE. After removal of 4 bases from V and 3 bases from J, the junction contained 5 bases not matched to a gene. The DNA of the CDR3 is TGTGCCAGCAGCCCCCGACTAGCGGGAGGAACAGATACGCAGTATTTT. This sequence encodes CASSPRLAGGTDTQYF.

This clonotype was observed a few times. This chain joins TRBV20-1 and TRBJ2-3, with a weak D call TRBD1 (5 bases). CDR1 is DFQATT and CDR2 is SNEGSKA in the germline V gene (reference sequence). The CDR3 is made up of 13 amino acids. With 4 bases removed from V and 1 base from J, the gap between germline ends came to 9 bases. The CDR3 region is CSATDTRTDTQYF. The CDR3 coding sequence is TGCAGTGCTACGGACACCCGCACAGATACGCAGTATTTT.

This clonotype was counted between two and nine times. The J gene is TRBJ2-3, the V gene TRBV20-1; D uncertain. Germline CDR1 DFQATT, CDR2 SNEGSKA (reference sequence). This CDR3 is built from 14 residues. The V end lost 5 bases, the J end lost 0 bases, and 12 bases lay between the germline ends. CDR3 amino acids: CSASADISTDTQYF. CDR3 DNA sequence: TGCAGTGCTTCGGCAGATATTAGCACAGATACGCAGTATTTT.

This clonotype has a single count. This sequence joins TRBV12-3 or TRBV12-4 and TRBJ1-2; TRBD1 is a possible D gene (5 bases). The CDR3 spans 14 residues. The germline V and J ends were trimmed by 4 bases and 8 bases, with 17 bases remaining between them. The CDR3 DNA follows: TGTGCCAGCAGTTGGGGTACAGGTATCGGAGGCTACACCTTC. It yields the protein CASSWGTGIGGYTF.

This sequence joins TRBV20-1 and TRBJ2-1; 11 bases are a match to TRBD2. This CDR3 comprises 15 residues. V lost 4 bases to trimming and J lost 6 bases; unmatched junction nucleotides: 8. Germline CDR1 reads DFQATT; CDR2 reads SNEGSKA (reference sequence). The DNA of the CDR3 is TGCAGTGCTAAAAGACTAGCGGGAATCCTCAATGAGCAGTTCTTC. Encoded protein: CSAKRLAGILNEQFF.

At least ten counts were recorded for this clonotype. J is TRBJ2-5 and V is TRBV4-1; 7 nucleotides agree with TRBD1. Germline lookup yields CDR1 MGHRA and CDR2 YSYEKL. Germline trimming cut 1 base from V and 7 bases from J; bases unmatched to any gene: 3. The CDR3 covers 13 residues. The CDR3, as DNA: TGCGCCAGCAGCCAAGTTCCAGGGGGGACCCAGTACTTC. Amino acid sequence: CASSQVPGGTQYF.

This clonotype came up many times. One end of the junction does not line up with germline, which may come from a read error. The V and J genes are TRBV4-1 and TRBJ2-7; no clear D gene. The CDR3 extends over 13 amino acids. Germline CDR1 is MGHRA and CDR2 is YSYEKL. CDR3 sequence: CASSLWISEVVDF. For the CDR3, the DNA is TGCGCCAGCAGCCTCTGGATCTCAGAGGTGGTGGACTTC.

This clonotype was seen at least ten times. The V and J genes are TRBV27 and TRBJ1-5, with 10 bases that match TRBD1. The V gene's germline CDR1 is MNHEY and CDR2 SMNVEV (reference sequence). V lost 6 bases to trimming and J lost 0 bases; unmatched junction nucleotides: 2. The CDR3 is 15 residues long. The CDR3 nucleotides read TGTGCCAGCAGGACAGGGGGCAATAGCAATCAGCCCCAGCATTTT. Protein: CASRTGGNSNQPQHF.

This clonotype was found many times. This chain uses TRBV7-2 with TRBJ2-7, with unresolved D. This CDR3 is 13 amino acids long. The V end was cut by 4 bases, the J end by 6 bases, with 13 bases between. Germline V gene sequence: CDR1 SGHTA, CDR2 FQGNSA. DNA for the CDR3: TGTGCCAGCAGCTCCGAGGTGGGGTTCGAGCAGTACTTC. Translation gives CASSSEVGFEQYF.

This chain links TRBV28 with TRBJ2-1; 8 bases agree with TRBD2. V was clipped by 8 bases and J by 0 bases; unmatched bases: 6. The CDR3 totals 15 residues. Germline V gene lookup returns CDR1 MDHEN and CDR2 SYDVKM. The CDR3 region has the DNA TGTGCCAGCCTCACGAGCGGGAGCTCCTACAATGAGCAGTTCTTC. Residues: CASLTSGSSYNEQFF.

Notes on this clonotype: A read error may account for a junction end that differs from germline. The chain carries TRBV5-1 and TRBJ2-7, with TRBD1 identical over 10 bases. CDR1 and CDR2 (germline): SGHRS, YFSETQ. The CDR3 extends over 16 amino acids. CDR3 sequence: CASRFPPRDRGGSQYF. CDR3 nucleotide sequence: TGCGCCAGCCGCTTCCCCCCTCGGGACAGGGGAGGTTCTCAGTACTTC.